The 14 T cell receptor beta chains in this list originate from one sample, sequenced in a study of patients and donors after allogeneic stem cell transplantation. One entry per CDR3 protein results from TCRdb running MiXCR on the RT-PCR reads. The profile shows more than 850,000 distinct CDR3 sequences, 18% of them singletons. The sequenced sample consisted of blood, either unsorted or a sorted T cell fraction (not recorded which). These receptors all come from a human donor who was either an allogeneic HSCT recipient or a stem cell or donor lymphocyte infusion donor (not recorded which). It is not recorded whose cells these are; they may come from a transplant donor.

J is TRBJ2-3 and V is TRBV3-1; no reliable D call. The ends were cut back, 0 bases at V and 1 base at J, with 5 bases in the middle. CDR3 size: 14 residues. Germline CDR1 reads LGHDT; CDR2 reads YNNKEL (reference sequence). The CDR3, as DNA: TGTGCCAGCAGCCAAGATCAACGCACAGATACGCAGTATTTT. Residues: CASSQDQRTDTQYF.

This clonotype was observed a handful of times. The V and J genes are TRBV6-5 and TRBJ2-1; 8 bases agree with TRBD2. This CDR3 region has 18 residues. CDR1 MNHEY and CDR2 SVGAGI come from the germline V gene. J lost 0 bases, V lost 7 bases, and 14 bases had no gene match. CDR3 bases: TGTGCCAGCATTACTGGGCTAGCGGGCCCGAGCTCCTACAATGAGCAGTTCTTC. Translation: CASITGLAGPSSYNEQFF.

This clonotype was detected a few times. The J gene is TRBJ2-1, the V gene TRBV5-6; no clear D. Trimming pared 4 bases from V and 9 bases from J, leaving 20 bases between. Germline CDR1 is SGHDT and CDR2 is YYEEEE. The CDR3 has 15 residues. The CDR3: CASSRKIGLVGEQFF. The CDR3 DNA is TGTGCCAGCAGCCGGAAAATAGGGCTAGTCGGTGAGCAGTTCTTC. Full variable domain (rest looked up from reference TRBV5-6 and TRBJ2-1): DAGVTQSPTHLIKTRGQQVTLRCSPKSGHDTVSWYQQALGQGPQFIFQYYEEEERQRGNFPDRFSGHQFPNYSSELNVNALLLGDSALYLCASSRKIGLVGEQFFGPGTRLTVL.

The J gene is TRBJ2-1, the V gene TRBV25-1; the D is unclear. V was cut by 5 bases and J by 1 base, with 15 bases left in between. Germline V CDR1 and CDR2: MGHDK, SYGVNS. This CDR3 region has 16 residues. The CDR3 here is CASSTPGISSYNEQFF. DNA for the CDR3: TGTGCCAGCAGTACCCCGGGTATTTCGTCCTACAATGAGCAGTTCTTC. Full variable domain (outside the CDR3, taken from reference TRBV25-1 and TRBJ2-1): EADIYQTPRYLVIGTGKKITLECSQTMGHDKMYWYQQDPGMELHLIHYSYGVNSTEKGDLSSESTVSRIRTEHFPLTLESARPSHTSQYLCASSTPGISSYNEQFFGPGTRLTVL.

The rearrangement joins TRBV3-1 to TRBJ1-1; D gene uncertain. The CDR3 consists of 15 residues. V lost 4 bases and J lost 0, with 12 bases in between. Germline loops: CDR1 LGHDT, CDR2 YNNKEL (reference sequence). This CDR3 is CASSLSGNMNTEAFF. The CDR3 nucleotides are TGTGCCAGCAGCCTCTCCGGAAACATGAACACTGAAGCTTTCTTT.

The chain is built from TRBV3-1 and TRBJ2-7, with a tentative D call TRBD1 (6 bases). The germline V and J ends were trimmed by 4 bases and 2 bases, with 18 bases remaining between them. CDR3 length equals 16 residues. Looked up from germline, CDR1 is LGHDT and CDR2 is YNNKEL (reference sequence). In DNA, the CDR3 is TGTGCCAGCAGCCCCTCGTGGGGGCTCAAAACCTACGAGCAGTACTTC. Amino acids: CASSPSWGLKTYEQYF.

At least ten counts were recorded for this clonotype. This chain links TRBV12-3 or TRBV12-4 with TRBJ2-2, with 7 bases identical to TRBD2. CDR3 size: 16 residues. The trim removed 8 bases at V and 5 bases at J, leaving 14 bases unmatched. The CDR3 DNA sequence: TGTGCCAGCCGCCATGGTCCCGGGAGGAGGACCGGGGAGCTGTTTTTT. It encodes CASRHGPGRRTGELFF.

This clonotype appeared a few times. The gene calls are TRBV4-3 and TRBJ2-1; 12 bases align to TRBD2. The CDR3 is 17 residues long. CDR1 and CDR2 (germline): LGHNA, YSLEER. The V and J ends lost 2 bases and 2 bases, in that order; junction bases with no gene match: 4. The CDR3 DNA reads as TGCGCCAGCAGCCAACCCACTAGCGGGGGGACCTACAATGAGCAGTTCTTC. Residues: CASSQPTSGGTYNEQFF.

This clonotype was detected only a few times. The rearrangement links TRBV2 to TRBJ2-1; D is possibly TRBD1 or TRBD2 (5 bases each). V dropped 5 bases and J dropped 2 bases, with 13 bases sitting between them. There are 15 residues in the CDR3. Germline lookup yields CDR1 SNHLY and CDR2 FYNNEI. The CDR3 nucleotides are TGTGCCAGCAGTACAACCGGGACCACCTACAATGAGCAGTTCTTC. Translation gives CASSTTGTTYNEQFF.

This chain connects TRBV27 to TRBJ2-1, with 14 bases aligning to TRBD2. V was pared by 0 bases and J by 2 bases, with 3 bases of the junction left unmatched. The CDR3 is 18 amino acids. In germline, CDR1 is MNHEY, CDR2 SMNVEV (reference sequence). The CDR3 region has the DNA TGTGCCAGCAGTTTATCTGGGACTAGCGGGAGCGCCTACAATGAGCAGTTCTTC. Translation: CASSLSGTSGSAYNEQFF.

This clonotype has more than one count but fewer than ten. The chain links TRBV29-1 to TRBJ1-4; 8 bases line up with TRBD1. Looked up from germline, CDR1 is SQVTM and CDR2 is ANQGSEA. The CDR3 length is 13 residues. The ends lost 5 bases at V and 8 bases at J; junction bases unmatched: 7. The CDR3 spells CSVLDRVGEKLFF. In DNA form, the CDR3 reads TGCAGCGTTTTGGACAGGGTCGGGGAAAAACTGTTTTTT.

This chain uses TRBV4-1 with TRBJ2-2; the D is unclear. Germline CDR1 and CDR2: MGHRA and YSYEKL. The germline V and J ends were trimmed by 1 base and 0 bases, with 9 bases remaining between them. The CDR3 has 16 residues. CDR3 sequence reads: CASSQVDIANTGELFF. Written as DNA, the CDR3 is TGCGCCAGCAGCCAAGTTGACATAGCGAACACCGGGGAGCTGTTTTTT.

The CDR3 coding sequence is TGTGCCACCAGCAGAGATCCGACAGGGGAGGGGAATGGCTACACCTTC. This encodes CATSRDPTGEGNGYTF. The V call is TRBV15, the J call TRBJ1-2; 8 nucleotides align to TRBD1. CDR3 length: 16 residues. The trim removed 0 bases at V and 6 bases at J, leaving 9 bases unmatched. Germline V gene sequence: CDR1 LNHNV, CDR2 YYDKDF (reference sequence).

The V call is TRBV3-1, the J call TRBJ2-2, with 9 bases matching TRBD2. Germline CDR1 is LGHDT and CDR2 is YNNKEL (reference sequence). The CDR3 has 16 amino acids. V trimming: 2 bases; J trimming: 0 bases; junction bases outside the gene matches: 1. CDR3 sequence reads: CASSQIAGANTGELFF. In DNA, the CDR3 is TGTGCCAGCAGCCAAATAGCGGGAGCGAACACCGGGGAGCTGTTTTTT.